This section outlines one T cell receptor beta chain sequence together with its context. This clone was recorded only once. There is no known antigen for this receptor. Base-call qualities are not available, and no considerably larger clone is one nucleotide away. Following the manufacturer's recommendations, the immunoSEQ kit was used to generate TCR beta libraries from genomic DNA. To prepare the libraries, a first multiplex PCR with proprietary primers was run, followed by a second PCR that added unique barcodes, and a bead cleanup was done after each round. A kit-provided positive control reaction and a negative control reaction were included in every sample batch. The final libraries were assessed on an Agilent 4200 TapeStation D1000 ScreenTape, pooled by volume, and quantified by qPCR. Sequencing was performed on an Illumina NextSeq500 using a MidOutput 150-cycle cartridge, with 156 Read1 cycles, 15 Index1 cycles, and the kit custom primers. The pooled library was loaded at 0.85 to 1 pM, with an approximately 21% PhiX control spiked in. On the study's bioinformatics: Vendor-processed data were analyzed in R, with a clonotype defined as all T cells sharing the same CDR3 nucleotide sequence. For clone abundance analyses, frequencies were normalized to the 10,000 most abundant clones in each sample. Before analysis, public T cell clones were removed, and these numbered fewer than five per sample on average. Tumor-enriched clonotypes and baseline blood-enriched clonotypes were defined as those with an abundance difference of at least 32-fold between compartments. A beta-binomial differential abundance model was applied to find clonotypes that expanded or contracted between blood time points. Tumor-blood repertoire similarity was measured with the Baroni-Urbani and Buser coefficient, and groups were compared using two-tailed Wilcoxon tests in R. Sourced from immuneACCESS, this table was stored by TCRdb with only in-frame sequences that have V and J called. A share of the clones is absent; for the studies checked, an unresolved V gene accounts for under half, and the remainder has no known explanation. The DNA was the basis for D and trimming; V, J and clone size are from that table. In all, the sample holds 160,000 or so clones, and 80% to 90% of those were seen once. The ten biggest clones cover 10% to 15% of the sample.

The data originate from a study of radiation and T cells in renal cell carcinoma (TCRdb year 2020). Concerning the study at large: The samples were drawn from a clinical trial, where primary renal cell carcinomas were treated with 15 Gy of stereotactic body radiation therapy and then removed by nephrectomy 4 weeks afterward. A total of 53 samples underwent TCR beta sequencing, made up of 25 or so tumors and roughly 27 peripheral blood samples. In the 55 or so samples combined, some 4,000,000 unique CDR3 nucleotide sequences were found, encoding about 3 million unique CDR3 amino acid sequences. The paper as a whole reports these results and caveats: Because pretreatment tumor biopsies were not available, the study could not determine whether clonotypes were already present within the tumor at baseline. In blood, the top tumor clonotypes increased from baseline to 2 weeks after radiation and then shrank by 4 weeks, which suggests a temporary expansion of tumor-resident clones. Blood repertoire dynamics were not followed beyond 4 weeks after treatment. Effects of radiation dose or scheduling on the TCR repertoire could not be addressed with the single-armed trial design.

This specimen's time point label, interpreted: blood 2 weeks post-SBRT. The treatment or condition tag for this specimen amounts to: 15 Gy SBRT to primary tumor, nephrectomy 4 weeks later. To track tumor-enriched clonotypes, serial peripheral blood was sampled from radiation-treated patients at baseline and at 2 weeks and 4 weeks after SBRT. Every patient had renal cell carcinoma of clear cell pathology. Genomic DNA for TCR sequencing was prepared using the QIAamp DNA Blood Mini Kit (Qiagen). Samples were included in the analyses only if all quality control checks were passed. V loses 0 bases at its end and J loses 6 bases; junction bases beyond the gene matches: 6. The CDR3 contains 14 residues, cysteine and phenylalanine counted. Only CDR3 DNA is held: 42 bases, read in frame from base 1. CDR1 and CDR2, looked up from the germline V gene, are SQVTM and ANQGSEA.

The chain joins TRBV29-1 to TRBJ2-7; 9 central bases correspond to TRBD1. The sequencing used blood, collected from a patient whose treatment included radiotherapy and nephrectomy. The clonotype was recovered from a woman in her 50s with renal cell carcinoma. The base sequence is TGCAGCGTTGAAGAGGGACAGGGTATAGGCGAGCAGTACTTC. This yields the protein CSVEEGQGIGEQYF.